These 10 T cell receptor beta chains share one sample of origin, sequenced in a study of PD-1 blockade in classical Hodgkin lymphoma. Noted time point: cycle 4 day 1 (C4D1), after 5 to 7 weeks of nivolumab. All patients experienced relapse after autologous stem cell transplantation, and brentuximab vedotin exposure was variable. The method was immunoSEQ multiplex PCR; TCRdb's version includes in-frame clones alone and lacks a portion of them. The sample records tens of thousands of clones, roughly 73% being singletons. The sequences come from peripheral blood mononuclear cells (PBMCs), collected before the fourth cycle of nivolumab. These receptors all stem from a human donor with classical Hodgkin lymphoma.

J is TRBJ2-2 and V is TRBV9; possibly TRBD1 or TRBD2 for D (5 bases each). V was clipped by 3 bases and J by 6 bases, with 12 bases between them. Germline V gene lookup returns CDR1 SGDLS and CDR2 YYNGEE. The CDR3 has 14 amino acids. CDR3 residues: CASSGLGVAGELFF. The DNA of the CDR3 is TGTGCCAGCAGCGGTTTGGGGGTGGCCGGGGAGCTGTTTTTT.

J is TRBJ2-7 and V is TRBV2; D assignment may be TRBD1 or TRBD2 (6 bases each). V lost 6 bases to trimming and J lost 6 bases, with 9 bases between them. The CDR3 runs to 11 residues. CDR1 SNHLY and CDR2 FYNNEI come from the germline V gene. DNA of the CDR3: TGTGCCAGCAGACAGGGAGGCGAGCAGTACTTC. Translating it yields CASRQGGEQYF.

The CDR3 loop reads CASSLVGVKNTEAFF. The CDR3, as DNA: TGTGCCAGCAGCTTGGTAGGGGTAAAAAACACTGAAGCTTTCTTT. J is TRBJ1-1 and V is TRBV5-8; weak D call: TRBD1 (5 bases). The germline V and J ends were trimmed by 0 bases and 2 bases, with 11 bases remaining between them. The CDR3 is 15 residues long. In germline, CDR1 is SGHTS, CDR2 YDEGEE.

Comments on this clone: The junction departs from the called germline gene at one end, perhaps through a read error. The chain links TRBV7-7 to TRBJ2-1, with 13 bases identical to TRBD2. The CDR3 extends over 15 amino acids. The germline gives CDR1 SSHAT, CDR2 FNYEAQ (reference sequence). In DNA, the CDR3 is TGTGCTAGCAGCCCCAGACTAGCGGGGGGTAATGAGCAGTTCTTC. It is translated as CASSPRLAGGNEQFF.

This chain connects TRBV19 to TRBJ2-6; D gene ambiguous. The CDR3 extends over 13 amino acids. The germline V gene has CDR1 LNHDA and CDR2 SQIVND (reference sequence). Trimming cost V 8 bases and J 1 base, with 6 bases left between them. CDR3 sequence (DNA): TGTGCCAGTCGGCGGTCTGGGGCCAACGTCCTGACTTTC. The encoded protein is CASRRSGANVLTF.

This clone has just one count. The J gene is TRBJ2-1, the V gene TRBV20-1; tentatively, D is TRBD2 (6 bases). Per germline, CDR1 DFQATT and CDR2 SNEGSKA (reference sequence). This CDR3 comprises 11 residues. V was pared by 0 bases and J by 10 bases, with 7 bases between. CDR3 nucleotide sequence: TGCAGTGCTAGAGAGGCGGGGGAGCAGTTCTTC. Its translation: CSAREAGEQFF.

CDR3: CARSWGQVTGELFF. The DNA of the CDR3 is TGTGCCAGAAGCTGGGGACAGGTGACCGGGGAGCTGTTTTTT. V usage is TRBV5-3 and J usage is TRBJ2-2; TRBD1 matches at 8 bases. TRBV5-3 is placed among ORFs of uncertain function. V gave up 3 bases and J gave up 5 bases; unmatched junction bases: 3. CDR3 length: 14 amino acids.

This chain uses TRBV11-1 with TRBJ2-3; TRBD2 aligns across 13 bases. The CDR3 is 18 amino acids. Germline V gene data show CDR1 as SGHAT and CDR2 as FQDESV (reference sequence). With V trimmed by 5 bases and J by 3 bases, 11 bases remained unmatched. Written as DNA, the CDR3 is TGTGCCAGCAGCGAACGACTAGCGGGAGGATTGGGAACAGATACGCAGTATTTT. It specifies CASSERLAGGLGTDTQYF.

The chain combines TRBV4-1 with TRBJ2-1, with TRBD2 matching 10 bases. The V gene end was trimmed by 0 bases and the J gene end by 8 bases; junction bases not matched to a gene: 13. Per germline, CDR1 MGHRA and CDR2 YSYEKL. The CDR3 spans 18 residues. In DNA, the CDR3 is TGCGCCAGCAGCCAAGAACTCTCATCACTAGCGGGAAGGGATGAGCAGTTCTTC. Translating it yields CASSQELSSLAGRDEQFF.

The chain joins TRBV7-2 to TRBJ1-1; D ambiguous. Germline CDR1 is SGHTA and CDR2 is FQGNSA. V was shortened by 1 base and J by 2 bases, with 5 bases between the two germline ends. The CDR3 length is 13 residues. The CDR3 DNA is TGTGCCAGCAGCTTAGGTAGAAACACTGAAGCTTTCTTT. It encodes CASSLGRNTEAFF.